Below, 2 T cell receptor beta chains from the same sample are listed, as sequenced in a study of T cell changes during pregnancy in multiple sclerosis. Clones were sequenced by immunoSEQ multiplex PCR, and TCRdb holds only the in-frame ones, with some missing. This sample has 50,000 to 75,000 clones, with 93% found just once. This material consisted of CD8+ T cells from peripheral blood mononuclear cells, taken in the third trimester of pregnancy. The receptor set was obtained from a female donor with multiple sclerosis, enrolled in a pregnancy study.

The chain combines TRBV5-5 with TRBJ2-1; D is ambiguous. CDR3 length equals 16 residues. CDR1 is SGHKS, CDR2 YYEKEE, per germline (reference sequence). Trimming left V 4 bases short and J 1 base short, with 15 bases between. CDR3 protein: CASSPRISSSYNEQFF. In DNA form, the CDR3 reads TGTGCCAGCAGCCCCCGTATTAGCTCATCCTACAATGAGCAGTTCTTC. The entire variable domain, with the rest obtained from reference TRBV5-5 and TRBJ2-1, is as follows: DAGVTQSPTHLIKTRGQQVTLRCSPISGHKSVSWYQQVLGQGPQFIFQYYEKEERGRGNFPDRFSARQFPNYSSELNVNALLLGDSALYLCASSPRISSSYNEQFFGPGTRLTVL.

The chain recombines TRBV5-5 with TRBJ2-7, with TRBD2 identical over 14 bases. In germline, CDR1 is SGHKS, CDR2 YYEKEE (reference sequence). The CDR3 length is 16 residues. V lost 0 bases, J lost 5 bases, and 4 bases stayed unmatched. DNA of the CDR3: TGTGCCAGCAGCTTGGGACTAGCGGGGGGGATAGACGAGCAGTACTTC. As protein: CASSLGLAGGIDEQYF.